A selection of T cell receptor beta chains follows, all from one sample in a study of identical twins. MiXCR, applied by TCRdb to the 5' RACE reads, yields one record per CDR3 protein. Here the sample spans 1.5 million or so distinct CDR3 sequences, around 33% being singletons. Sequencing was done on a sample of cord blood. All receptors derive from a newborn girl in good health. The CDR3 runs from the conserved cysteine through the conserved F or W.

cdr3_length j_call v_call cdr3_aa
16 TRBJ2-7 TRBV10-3 CAISDPGQGLSYEQYF
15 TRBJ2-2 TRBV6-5 CALRGPPLSTGELFF
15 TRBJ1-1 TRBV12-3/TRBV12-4 CASSPLLSGDTEAFF
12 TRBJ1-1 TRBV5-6 CASSLGQSEAFF
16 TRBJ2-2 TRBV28 CASSLSLAMNTGELFF
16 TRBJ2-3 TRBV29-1 CSAMKQGGASTDTQYF
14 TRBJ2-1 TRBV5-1 CASSLAVRGREQFF
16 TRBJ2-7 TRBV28 CASSWAGSGPSYEQYF
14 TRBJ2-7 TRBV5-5 CASSLAQLSYEQYF
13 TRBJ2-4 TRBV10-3 CAILAGSYNEQYF
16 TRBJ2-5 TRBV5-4 CASSRIAGGRQETQYF
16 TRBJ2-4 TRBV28 CASRPYRGEDKNIQYF
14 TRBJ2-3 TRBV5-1 CASSLRQPTDTQYF
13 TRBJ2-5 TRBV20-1 CSARRRGLETQYF
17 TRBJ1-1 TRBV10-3 CAISESNFRQGGTEAFF
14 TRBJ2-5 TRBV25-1 CASSRTTEYNEQYF
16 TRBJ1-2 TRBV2 CASSTGDLTSNYGYTF
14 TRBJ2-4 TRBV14 CASSHRGAKNIQYF
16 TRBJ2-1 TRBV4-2 CTSSQEGDSSYNEQFF
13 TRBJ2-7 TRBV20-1 CSARGLLPYEQYF
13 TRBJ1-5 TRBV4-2 CASSRGGWQPQHF
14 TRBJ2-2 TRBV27 CASSFGIGAGELFF
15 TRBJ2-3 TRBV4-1 CASSQVRASTDTQYF
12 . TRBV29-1 CSVGGGYNEQYF
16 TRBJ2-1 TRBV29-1 CSVEMKDRVVSGEQFF
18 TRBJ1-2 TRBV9 CASSDNDRVSTANYGYTF
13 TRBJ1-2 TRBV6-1 CASRETASYGYTF
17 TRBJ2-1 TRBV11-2 CASSLRYGTGGSNEQFF
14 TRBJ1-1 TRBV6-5 CASSYSPGTGEAFF
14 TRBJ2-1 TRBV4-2 CASSQVQDPEGQFF
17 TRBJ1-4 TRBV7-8 CASSLALSGPRNEKLFF
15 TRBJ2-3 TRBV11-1 CASSLKETSTDTQYF
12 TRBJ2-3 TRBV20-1 CSARGRTDTQYF
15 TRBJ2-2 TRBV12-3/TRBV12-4 CASSLFGTNTGELFF
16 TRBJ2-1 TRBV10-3 CAISAGAAGWYNEQFF
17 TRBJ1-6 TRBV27 CASSLNKRRSYNSPLHF
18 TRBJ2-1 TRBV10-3 CAISETFQRGGSYNEQFF
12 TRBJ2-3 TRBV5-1 CASGQSTDTQYF
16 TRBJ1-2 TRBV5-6 CARSRQGAIFNYGYTF
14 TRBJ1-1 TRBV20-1 CSASRDRGGTEAFF
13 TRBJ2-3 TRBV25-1 CASSEMGGATQYF
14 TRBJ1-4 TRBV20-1 CSALAGATNEKLFF
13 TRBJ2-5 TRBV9 CASSVDVQETQYF
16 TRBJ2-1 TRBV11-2 CASSLVRTSPYNEQFF
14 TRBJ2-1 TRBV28 CASSHGSLSGEQFF
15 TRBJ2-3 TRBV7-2 CASSPGTPRTDTQYF
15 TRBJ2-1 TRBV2 CASSEGTSGGYEQFF
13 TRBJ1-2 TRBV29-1 CSASPSGYYGYTF
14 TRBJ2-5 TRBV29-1 CSVEESRVMETQYF
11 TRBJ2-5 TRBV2 CASSEVETQYF
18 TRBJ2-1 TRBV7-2 CASSLGRWREIVLDEQFF
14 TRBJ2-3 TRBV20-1 CSASLPISTDTQYF
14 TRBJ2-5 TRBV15 CATSRGGQGETQYF
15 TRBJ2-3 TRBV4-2 CASSQGGLVTDTQYF
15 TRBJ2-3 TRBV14 CASSLEGHFTDTQYF
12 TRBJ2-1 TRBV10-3 CAISGSVHEQFF
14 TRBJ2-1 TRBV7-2 CASRKASGVNEQFF